The clone carrying this T cell receptor (beta chain) appeared a few times. These data belong to a study of response to subunit inactivated influenza vaccine. TCRdb re-derived calls from the RT-PCR reads in MiXCR, one entry per CDR3 protein. The top ten hold approximately 12% of the sample, which has roughly 460,000 distinct CDR3 sequences, approximately 10% seen once. Trimming took off 5 bases at V and 6 bases at J, with 10 bases between the two ends. The CDR3 sequence is 12 residues long. Material: PBMCs from blood, obtained 40 to 50 days after vaccination. The V and J genes are TRBV12-3 or TRBV12-4 and TRBJ1-2; D might be TRBD1 (6 bases). The clonotype originates from a man between 50 and 59 years old who received an inactivated influenza vaccine. CDR3: CASSGGTHGYTF. The CDR3 DNA follows: TGTGCCAGCAGTGGGGGGACACATGGCTACACCTTC.